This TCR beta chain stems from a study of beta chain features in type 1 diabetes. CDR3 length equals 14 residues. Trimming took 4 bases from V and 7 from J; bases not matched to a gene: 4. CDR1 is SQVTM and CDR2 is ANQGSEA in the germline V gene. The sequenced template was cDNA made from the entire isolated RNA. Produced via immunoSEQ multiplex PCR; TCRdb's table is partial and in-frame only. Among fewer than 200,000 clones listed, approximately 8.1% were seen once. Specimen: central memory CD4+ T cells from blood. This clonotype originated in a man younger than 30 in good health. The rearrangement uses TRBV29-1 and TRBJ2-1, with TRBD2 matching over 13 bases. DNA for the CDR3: TGCAGCGTTGGGACTAGCGGGGGTAGGAATGAGCAGTTCTTC. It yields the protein CSVGTSGGRNEQFF.